The 13 T cell receptor beta chains reported below all come from one sample, sequenced in a study of siplizumab effects on memory and regulatory T cells (dated by TCRdb to the late 2010s). The method was the immunoSEQ multiplex PCR assay. TCRdb's version of the immuneACCESS table is confined to in-frame rearrangements and falls short of the full clone set. An unresolved V gene accounts for under half of the shortfall where checked; the remainder is of unknown origin. Recorded for this sample are tens of thousands of clones; roughly 89% of them occurred a single time. The ten most abundant clones make up approximately 31% of the sample. The sequencing input was CD8+ T cells sorted from blood. These receptors were collected from a human donor in good health.

The V and J genes are TRBV9 and TRBJ2-1; 9 nucleotides align to TRBD2. CDR3 length: 15 residues. Looked up from germline, CDR1 is SGDLS and CDR2 is YYNGEE. After removal of 0 bases from V and 7 bases from J, the junction contained 5 bases not matched to a gene. CDR3 nucleotide sequence: TGTGCCAGCAGCGTAGGGCCTAGCGGGGATAATGAGCAGTTCTTC. Amino acids: CASSVGPSGDNEQFF.

V usage is TRBV5-5 and J usage is TRBJ2-7, with D perhaps matching TRBD1 (5 bases). Germline loops: CDR1 SGHKS, CDR2 YYEKEE (reference sequence). The V end lost 3 bases, the J end lost 3 bases, and 7 bases lay between the germline ends. This CDR3 has 12 residues. The CDR3 is CASSWGGYEQYF. DNA for the CDR3: TGTGCCAGCAGCTGGGGCGGCTACGAGCAGTACTTC.

The chain is built from TRBV25-1 and TRBJ2-7; 8 bases are shared with TRBD2. Trimming cost V 10 bases and J 6 bases; bases outside gene matches: 8. Looked up from germline, CDR1 is MGHDK and CDR2 is SYGVNS. This CDR3 has 12 residues. CDR3 sequence reads: CATEGLASEQYF. The DNA for the CDR3 is TGTGCCACCGAAGGACTAGCTAGCGAGCAGTACTTC.

V gene TRBV7-2 combines with J gene TRBJ2-1, with TRBD2 matching 8 bases. V trimming: 7 bases; J trimming: 8 bases; junction bases outside the gene matches: 7. The CDR3 totals 13 residues. CDR1 and CDR2 (germline): SGHTA, FQGNSA. The CDR3 DNA follows: TGTGCCAGCACCTTGGGACTAGGCTATGAGCAGTTCTTC. It encodes CASTLGLGYEQFF. The variable domain in full, with the rest retrieved from reference TRBV7-2 and TRBJ2-1, is GAGVSQSPSNKVTEKGKDVELRCDPISGHTALYWYRQSLGQGLEFLIYFQGNSAPDKSGLPSDRFSAERTGGSVSTLTIQRTQQEDSAVYLCASTLGLGYEQFFGPGTRLTVL.

The chain joins TRBV10-3 to TRBJ2-7, with 8 bases that match TRBD2. CDR3 size: 15 residues. Germline trimming cut 3 bases from V and 0 bases from J; bases unmatched to any gene: 4. Germline V gene sequence: CDR1 ENHRY, CDR2 SYGVKD. CDR3 loop: CAISDPGGTSYEQYF. CDR3 DNA: TGTGCCATCAGTGACCCGGGGGGGACCTCCTACGAGCAGTACTTC.

The chain employs TRBV7-2 and TRBJ2-7, with TRBD1 identical over 9 bases. The CDR3 extends over 16 amino acids. Germline V gene sequence: CDR1 SGHTA, CDR2 FQGNSA. Trimming at V came to 2 bases and at J to 4 bases, leaving 9 bases not matched to a gene. The CDR3 reads CASSLYGTGYFYEQYF. The CDR3 coding sequence is TGTGCCAGCAGCTTATACGGGACAGGGTATTTTTACGAGCAGTACTTC.

This chain connects TRBV15 to TRBJ1-2, with a possible D match to TRBD1 (5 bases). This CDR3 contains 13 residues. V shed 0 bases and J shed 3 bases, with 5 bases lying between them. Germline CDR1 reads LNHNV; CDR2 reads YYDKDF (reference sequence). For the CDR3, the DNA is TGTGCCACCAGCAGAGACAGGGACTATGGCTACACCTTC. Amino acid sequence: CATSRDRDYGYTF.

The rearrangement links TRBV7-9 to TRBJ2-3, with D possibly being TRBD1 (6 bases). The germline V gene encodes CDR1 SEHNR and CDR2 FQNEAQ (reference sequence). This CDR3 is built from 19 residues. Deletions cut 4 bases from V and 0 bases from J, with 23 bases between. CDR3 sequence reads: CASSSSSTEGGPSTDTQYF. CDR3 coding DNA: TGTGCCAGCAGCTCAAGCTCCACGGAAGGGGGACCTAGCACAGATACGCAGTATTTT.

The chain joins TRBV27 to TRBJ1-2, with a tentative D call TRBD1 (6 bases). Per the germline V gene, CDR1 is MNHEY and CDR2 is SMNVEV (reference sequence). V shed 3 bases and J shed 4 bases, with 15 bases lying between them. This CDR3 has 15 amino acids. In DNA, the CDR3 is TGTGCCAGCAGTTTTTCTGCAGGGACATCCTATGGCTACACCTTC. It codes for CASSFSAGTSYGYTF.

This rearrangement joins TRBV19 to TRBJ2-3; possible D gene TRBD1, 6 bases. Germline CDR1 and CDR2: LNHDA and SQIVND (reference sequence). The CDR3 extends over 16 amino acids. V lost 6 bases and J 2 bases, leaving 18 bases between the germline ends. This chain's CDR3 is CASSLFGTKDTDTQYF. The CDR3 DNA reads as TGTGCCAGTAGCCTCTTCGGGACAAAAGACACAGATACGCAGTATTTT.

V and J are TRBV4-1 and TRBJ1-5; D might be TRBD1 (5 bases). The CDR3 extends over 15 amino acids. V was shortened by 4 bases and J by 7 bases, with 17 bases between the two germline ends. Looked up from germline, CDR1 is MGHRA and CDR2 is YSYEKL. The CDR3 region is CASSREGSGDQPQHF. CDR3 sequence (DNA): TGCGCCAGCAGCCGAGAGGGGTCGGGCGACCAGCCCCAGCATTTT.

This chain connects TRBV11-2 to TRBJ2-7, with 7 bases matching TRBD2. This CDR3 is 14 amino acids long. With 3 bases clipped from V and 3 bases from J, the junction kept 5 bases outside the gene matches. CDR1 is SGHAT and CDR2 is FQNNGV in the germline V gene. CDR3 coding DNA: TGTGCCAGCAGCTTTGGAGCGGGAAGCTACGAGCAGTACTTC. Encoded protein: CASSFGAGSYEQYF.

The chain combines TRBV29-1 with TRBJ2-1; no clear D. Germline CDR1 reads SQVTM; CDR2 reads ANQGSEA. CDR3 size: 10 residues. Trimming took off 7 bases at V and 9 bases at J, with 10 bases between the two ends. This CDR3 is CSAVWGEQFF. The CDR3 DNA follows: TGCAGCGCAGTCTGGGGTGAGCAGTTCTTC.